The rows below give T cell receptor beta chains drawn from one sample of a study of control samples from healthy donors and cancer patients. Some clones are missing from TCRdb's copy, which holds only in-frame ones; the method was immunoSEQ multiplex PCR. The profile shows about 150,000 clones, 93% of them singletons. Material for sequencing was blood. These receptors were obtained from a man aged 45-65 years in good health. The CDR3 runs from the conserved cysteine through the conserved F or W. Fields, in order: clone size, D gene, J gene, V gene, CDR3 DNA, CDR3 protein. A D gene is named only where the DNA matches it firmly. Where a row states a size, it is once, few, many or the class of an expanded clone; other rows omit it.

abundance: .
d_gene: .
j_gene: TRBJ2-7
v_gene: TRBV4-1
CDR3nt: TGCGCCAGCAGTAAAGTAGGCTACGAGCAGTACTTC
CDR3aa: CASSKVGYEQYF

abundance: .
d_gene: .
j_gene: TRBJ2-4
v_gene: TRBV18
CDR3nt: TGTGCCAGCTCAAGAGAGGGAGGAGCCAAAAACATTCAGTACTTC
CDR3aa: CASSREGGAKNIQYF

abundance: .
d_gene: .
j_gene: TRBJ2-5
v_gene: TRBV28
CDR3nt: TGTGCCAGCAGAAAGGAAGGTTCGTTTACCCAGTACTTC
CDR3aa: CASRKEGSFTQYF

abundance: .
d_gene: .
j_gene: TRBJ2-1
v_gene: TRBV4-1
CDR3nt: TGCGCCAGCAGCCAAGATAATGGGGGCGCCTACAATGAGCAGTTCTTC
CDR3aa: CASSQDNGGAYNEQFF

abundance: .
d_gene: TRBD2
j_gene: TRBJ2-1
v_gene: TRBV7-3
CDR3nt: TGTGCCAGCAGCGACGGACTAGCGGGATTCAATGAGCAGTTCTTC
CDR3aa: CASSDGLAGFNEQFF

abundance: .
d_gene: .
j_gene: TRBJ1-5
v_gene: TRBV5-5
CDR3nt: TGTGCCAGCAGCTTGGGTATACAGGCTAATCGGCCCCAGCATTTT
CDR3aa: CASSLGIQANRPQHF

abundance: .
d_gene: TRBD2
j_gene: TRBJ2-1
v_gene: TRBV9
CDR3nt: TGTGCCAGCAGCGCCGGGACTAGCTACAATGAGCAGTTCTTC
CDR3aa: CASSAGTSYNEQFF

abundance: .
d_gene: .
j_gene: TRBJ1-1
v_gene: TRBV19
CDR3nt: TGTGCCAGTAGTTTGACAGGTTCTGGTGAAGCTTTCTTT
CDR3aa: CASSLTGSGEAFF

abundance: .
d_gene: TRBD2
j_gene: TRBJ2-3
v_gene: TRBV9
CDR3nt: TGTGCCAGCAGCCTTGGACTAGCGGGAGAATGGGGTACGCAGTATTTT
CDR3aa: CASSLGLAGEWGTQYF

abundance: .
d_gene: TRBD2
j_gene: TRBJ2-1
v_gene: TRBV11-2
CDR3nt: TGTGCCAGCAGCAAACTTGCGGGAGAGGCTGAGCAGTTCTTC
CDR3aa: CASSKLAGEAEQFF

abundance: once
d_gene: TRBD2
j_gene: TRBJ2-7
v_gene: TRBV5-6
CDR3nt: TGTGCCAGCAGCCGCCTCCGGACTAGCTCCTACTACGAGCAGTACTTC
CDR3aa: CASSRLRTSSYYEQYF

abundance: .
d_gene: TRBD2
j_gene: TRBJ2-7
v_gene: TRBV4-1
CDR3nt: TGCGCCAGCAGCCAAGTATTAGCGGGTCTGCCGATATACGAGCAGTACTTC
CDR3aa: CASSQVLAGLPIYEQYF

abundance: once
d_gene: .
j_gene: TRBJ2-3
v_gene: TRBV6-5
CDR3nt: TGTGCCACTGGGGGCAGGGGTGGAGATACGCAGTATTTT
CDR3aa: CATGGRGGDTQYF

abundance: .
d_gene: .
j_gene: TRBJ2-7
v_gene: TRBV20-1
CDR3nt: TGCAGTGCGCCAAGAGGTCTCGAGCAGTACTTC
CDR3aa: CSAPRGLEQYF

abundance: .
d_gene: TRBD1
j_gene: TRBJ1-1
v_gene: TRBV19
CDR3nt: TGTGCCAGTAGTCACCGGGACAGGGGGAACACTGAAGCTTTCTTT
CDR3aa: CASSHRDRGNTEAFF

abundance: .
d_gene: TRBD1
j_gene: TRBJ2-3
v_gene: TRBV3-1/TRBV3-2
CDR3nt: TGTGCCAGCAGCCAAATAGGACAGGGAAGAAATACGCAGTATTTT
CDR3aa: CASSQIGQGRNTQYF

abundance: few
d_gene: .
j_gene: TRBJ1-2
v_gene: TRBV10-1
CDR3nt: TGCGCCAGCAGTGAGGGTACGGTCGATGGCTACACCTTC
CDR3aa: CASSEGTVDGYTF

abundance: .
d_gene: .
j_gene: TRBJ1-4
v_gene: TRBV19
CDR3nt: TGTGCCAGTAGTACGAGACTAAATGAAAAACTGTTTTTT
CDR3aa: CASSTRLNEKLFF

abundance: .
d_gene: .
j_gene: TRBJ2-1
v_gene: TRBV19
CDR3nt: TGTGCCAGTAGTCCGGTGGGGAGGCCTTACAATGAGCAGTTCTTC
CDR3aa: CASSPVGRPYNEQFF

abundance: .
d_gene: .
j_gene: TRBJ1-6
v_gene: TRBV19
CDR3nt: TGTGCCAGTAGTATTCGGGAGGGTTCCTATAATTCACCCCTCCACTTT
CDR3aa: CASSIREGSYNSPLHF

abundance: .
d_gene: TRBD2
j_gene: TRBJ2-2
v_gene: TRBV4-1
CDR3nt: TGCGCCAGCAGCCAATTAATGCTAGCGGGAGGGAAAATGACCGGGGAGCTGTTTTTT
CDR3aa: CASSQLMLAGGKMTGELFF